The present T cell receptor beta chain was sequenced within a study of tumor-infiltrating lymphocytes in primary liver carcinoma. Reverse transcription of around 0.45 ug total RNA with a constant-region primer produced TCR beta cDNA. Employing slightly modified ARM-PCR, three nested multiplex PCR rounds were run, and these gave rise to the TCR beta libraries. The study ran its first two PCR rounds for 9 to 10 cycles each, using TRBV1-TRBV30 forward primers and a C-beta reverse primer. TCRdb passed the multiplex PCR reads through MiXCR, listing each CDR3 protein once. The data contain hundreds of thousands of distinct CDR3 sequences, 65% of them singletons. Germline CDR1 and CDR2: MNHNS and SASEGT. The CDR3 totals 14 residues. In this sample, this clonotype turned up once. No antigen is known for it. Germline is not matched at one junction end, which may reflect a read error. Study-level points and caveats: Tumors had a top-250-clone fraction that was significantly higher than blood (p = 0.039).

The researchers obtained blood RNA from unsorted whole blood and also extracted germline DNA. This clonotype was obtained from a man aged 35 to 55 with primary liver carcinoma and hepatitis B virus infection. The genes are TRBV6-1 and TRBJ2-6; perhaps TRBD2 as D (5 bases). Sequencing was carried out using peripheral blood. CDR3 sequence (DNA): TGTACCAGCAGTGAAGCGGTGAGGGCCAACGTCCTGACTTTC. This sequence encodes CTSSEAVRANVLTF.